This T cell receptor beta chain was documented in a study of cytomegalovirus exposure and HLA in healthy donors (dated by TCRdb to about 2017). Some background on the complete study: A later analysis indicated that the 95 to 150 validation repertoires were generated on the platform also employed for the 666 repertoires of the first cohort. The study aimed to test whether signatures of past pathogen exposure could be identified by cataloging public T cell receptors. In addition to the first cohort of hundreds of subjects, a separate validation cohort of 130 or so different subjects was used. To predict cytomegalovirus infection status, the study combined high-throughput TCR immunosequencing, statistical association of individual TCRs with disease status, and machine learning. Summary of the overall study and its limitations: Subsequent analysis determined that TCRs grouped into clusters in the first cohort also showed a tendency toward co-occurrence across the 120 or so validation repertoires, and 94% of cluster scores exceeded 0. The authors suggested that the approach could potentially be extended to other disease states and immunological phenotypes. The study listed over 150 TCR beta chains as associated with cytomegalovirus. Cytomegalovirus status was reported to be diagnosed by the classifier with high specificity and sensitivity in both the original and validation cohorts. Most TCR sequences were seen in very few donors, while some public TCRs were found in many individuals. A later analysis had no HLA typing for the validation cohort, so co-occurrence there was scored across all 110 or so repertoires. In vitro tests confirmed that three of the cytomegalovirus-associated TCR beta chains recognize cytomegalovirus antigens.

A word on this clone: It lacks a known antigen. Within one base of it there is no much larger clone, and no base qualities were kept.

Receptor libraries were prepared by the immunoSEQ multiplex PCR assay. On the authors' methods: A statistical classification framework was built for diagnosing cytomegalovirus status from the catalog of TCR beta chain sequences. The table comes from immuneACCESS by way of TCRdb, which keeps in-frame sequences with V and J called. Part of the clones is missing from these tables; in studies checked, under half for an unresolved V gene and the rest for unknown reasons. V, J and clone size derive from that table, while D and trimming were established from the DNA sequence. The table for this sample lists about 300,000 clones; 88% of them were counted only once. The ten largest clones add up to about 0.9% of the sample. The V end gives up 1 base and the J end 5 bases, leaving 4 bases in the junction not matched to a gene. Sequences MNHEY (CDR1) and SVGAGI (CDR2) are obtained from the germline V gene. The CDR3 runs 14 residues from the cysteine to the phenylalanine. This entry keeps only the CDR3 DNA: 42 bases, framed from base 1.

Donors formed part of the validation cohort, which comprised about 120 subjects and was distinct from the first cohort of 666 subjects. This TCR came from a woman between 18 and 30 years old in good health and CMV-seronegative. The sample comprised PBMCs. The chain links TRBV6-5 with TRBJ2-7; 8 middle bases align to TRBD1. The sequenced DNA: TGTGCCAGCAGTTACTGGCAGGGGGCGGACGAGCAGTACTTC. It specifies CASSYWQGADEQYF.